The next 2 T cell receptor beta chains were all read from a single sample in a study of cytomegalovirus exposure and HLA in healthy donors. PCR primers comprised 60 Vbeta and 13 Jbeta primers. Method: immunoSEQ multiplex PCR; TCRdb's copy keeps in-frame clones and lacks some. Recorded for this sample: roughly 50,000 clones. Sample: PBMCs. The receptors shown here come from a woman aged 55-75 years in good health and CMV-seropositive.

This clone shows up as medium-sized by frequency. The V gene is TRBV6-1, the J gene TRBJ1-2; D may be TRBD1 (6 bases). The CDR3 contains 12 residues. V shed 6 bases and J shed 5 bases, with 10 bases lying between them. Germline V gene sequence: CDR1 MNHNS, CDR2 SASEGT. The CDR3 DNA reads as TGTGCCAGCAGACCAACAGGGTATGGCTACACCTTC. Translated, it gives CASRPTGYGYTF.

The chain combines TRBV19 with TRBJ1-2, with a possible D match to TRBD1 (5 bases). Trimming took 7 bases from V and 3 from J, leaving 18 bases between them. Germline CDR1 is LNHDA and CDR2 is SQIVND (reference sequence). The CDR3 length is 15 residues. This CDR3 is CASTIKGNWDYGYTF. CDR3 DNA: TGTGCCAGTACCATTAAGGGGAATTGGGACTATGGCTACACCTTC.